This T cell receptor beta chain was documented in a study of shared T cell receptors in the human thymus. This table comes from immunoSEQ multiplex PCR, and its TCRdb copy is limited to in-frame clones, with some not included. This sample has hundreds of thousands of clones, with roughly 90% found just once. Germline CDR1 and CDR2: SGHDT and YYEEEE. V was trimmed by 4 bases and J by 11 bases, leaving 18 bases between them. This CDR3 has 13 amino acids. These same records also appear under a second study, on human thymus T cells. That work states: Repertoires from thymus and blood appeared to show biased V and J gene usage.

This TCR derives from a boy in the first two years of life with a congenital heart defect. This sequence joins TRBV5-6 and TRBJ2-5; D perhaps matches TRBD2 (7 bases). Material for sequencing was thymocytes. CDR3 residues: CASSRGPSGRQYF. In DNA form, the CDR3 reads TGTGCCAGCAGCCGGGGGCCATCCGGGAGGCAGTACTTC.